This T cell receptor beta chain is from a study of T-cell memory formation after mild COVID-19. Study-level results: Shrinking CD4+ clones were chiefly CM and EM; CD8+ ones were chiefly EMRA.

A note on this clonotype: Its target is not known.

This CDR3 is 15 amino acids long. CDR1 is MGHRA and CDR2 is YSYEKL in the germline V gene. V shed 0 bases and J shed 8 bases, with 14 bases lying between them. 5'RACE primed at constant segments yielded TCR alpha and TCR beta cDNA libraries bearing sample barcodes and UMIs. One entry per CDR3 protein, called by TCRdb with MiXCR from the 5' RACE reads. The sample includes around 120,000 distinct CDR3 sequences, 16% of them seen just once. The sample was PBMCs or a T cell subset sorted from them (not recorded which). This TCR was sampled from an adult woman who had mild COVID-19 (a few samples of this study predate the infection). Cell type and time point are not known. The chain recombines TRBV4-1 with TRBJ2-1; no clear D gene. The DNA of the CDR3 is TGCGCCAGCAGCCAAGACGCAAACTACTTCGATGAGCAGTTCTTC. This translates into CASSQDANYFDEQFF.